This is a list of T cell receptor beta chains from one sample in a study of beta chain features in type 1 diabetes. Assay: immunoSEQ multiplex PCR; the TCRdb copy retains only in-frame clones and omits some. Among 350,000 to 450,000 clones, roughly 16% were seen once, and the ten largest hold 0.019%. The sample comprised naive CD4+ T cells from blood. The source is a woman aged 18-29 years in good health. The CDR3 runs from the conserved cysteine through the conserved F or W. Each record gives: J gene, clone size, V gene, D gene, CDR3 DNA, CDR3 protein. The D gene is left open where the match is weak. Size values are once, few and many counts, or a class for expanded clones, and some rows have none.

j_call: TRBJ2-1
clone_size: few
v_call: TRBV23-1
d_call: TRBD2
cdr3_nt: TGCGCCAGCAGTCAATCTGGGGGGGAGGGCCGCGATGAGCAGTTCTTC
cdr3_aa: CASSQSGGEGRDEQFF

j_call: TRBJ2-7
clone_size: few
v_call: TRBV28
d_call: NA
cdr3_nt: TGTGCCGCCACAGGGATGTACTCCGAGCAGTACTTC
cdr3_aa: CAATGMYSEQYF

j_call: TRBJ1-2
clone_size: few
v_call: TRBV28
d_call: TRBD1
cdr3_nt: TGTGCCATCGGGACAGGGGATGGCTACACCTTC
cdr3_aa: CAIGTGDGYTF

j_call: TRBJ2-3
clone_size: few
v_call: TRBV29-1
d_call: TRBD2
cdr3_nt: TGCAGCGCCACCGGGACTAGCTACACAGATACGCAGTATTTT
cdr3_aa: CSATGTSYTDTQYF

j_call: TRBJ2-5
clone_size: NA
v_call: TRBV11-2
d_call: TRBD2
cdr3_nt: TGTGCCAGCAGCTTAGCGGGAGGGCTGGGGACCCAGTACTTC
cdr3_aa: CASSLAGGLGTQYF

j_call: TRBJ2-7
clone_size: NA
v_call: TRBV18
d_call: NA
cdr3_nt: TGTGCCAGCTCACCAGCGAGCTACGAGCAGTACTTC
cdr3_aa: CASSPASYEQYF

j_call: TRBJ2-7
clone_size: NA
v_call: TRBV7-9
d_call: TRBD2
cdr3_nt: TGTGCCGGGGCTGGGACTAGATCCTACGAGCAGTACTTC
cdr3_aa: CAGAGTRSYEQYF

j_call: TRBJ2-7
clone_size: few
v_call: TRBV6-5
d_call: NA
cdr3_nt: TGTGCCAGCAGTTACATGGTGATCTCCTACGAGCAGTACTTC
cdr3_aa: CASSYMVISYEQYF

j_call: TRBJ2-3
clone_size: few
v_call: TRBV28
d_call: TRBD2
cdr3_nt: TGTGCCAGCACCGGGCCCGTTAGCGGGACGCCAGATACGCAGTATTTT
cdr3_aa: CASTGPVSGTPDTQYF

j_call: TRBJ2-4
clone_size: few
v_call: TRBV30
d_call: NA
cdr3_nt: TGTGCCTGCGGGTATTTGGGCATTCAGTACTTC
cdr3_aa: CACGYLGIQYF